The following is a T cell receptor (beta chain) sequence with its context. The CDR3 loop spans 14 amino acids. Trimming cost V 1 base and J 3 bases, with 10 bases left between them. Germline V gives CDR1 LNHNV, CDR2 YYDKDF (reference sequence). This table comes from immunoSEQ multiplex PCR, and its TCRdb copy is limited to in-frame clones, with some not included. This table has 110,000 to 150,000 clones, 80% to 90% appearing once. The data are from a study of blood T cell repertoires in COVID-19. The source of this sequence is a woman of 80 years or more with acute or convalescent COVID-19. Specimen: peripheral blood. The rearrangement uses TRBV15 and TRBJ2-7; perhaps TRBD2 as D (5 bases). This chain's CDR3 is CATSRGGSVYEQYF. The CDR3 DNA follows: TGTGCCACCAGCAGAGGCGGGTCGGTCTACGAGCAGTACTTC.